This record covers a single TCR beta chain. The antigen is undetermined. These data belong to a study of human T cells and chemical hapten exposure. Study observations and caveats: Donors, who had alopecia, may show an immune response that differs from healthy people's.

The time point here: patch test 3, about 24 weeks after DPC sensitization. Documented treatment: therapeutic diphenylcyclopropenone sensitization with weekly scalp DPC. In every case, blood was obtained before the patch test was applied. TCRdb reprocessed the RACE reads via MiXCR and lists one record per CDR3 protein. Of some 180,000 distinct CDR3 sequences listed, around 25% are singletons. The sequence derives from a woman aged 35 to 49 with alopecia areata. Some clones in this sample may be carry-over from other donors' samples. The specimen was whole blood, collected in connection with sensitization to the hapten diphenylcyclopropenone (DPC).

The CDR3 is CASSLSGTGMNIQYF. The CDR3 DNA reads as TGTGCCAGCAGTTTATCCGGGACAGGGATGAACATTCAGTACTTC. The V and J genes are TRBV28 and TRBJ2-4; the match to TRBD1 covers 9 bases. The CDR3 has 15 amino acids. Germline V lookup: CDR1 MDHEN, CDR2 SYDVKM. Trimming removed 1 base from V and 7 bases from J; junction bases left unmatched: 5.